The 3 T cell receptor beta chains below were found in one sample sequenced in a study of metastatic and nonmetastatic thyroid tumors. Through MiXCR, TCRdb re-clonotyped the PCR reads. In the table there are around 15,000 clones, 29% of which are singletons. Thyroid surgery was performed in patients who had received no treatment beforehand. Material: tumor tissue. Receptors were obtained from a male donor with papillary thyroid cancer or a benign thyroid nodule (not recorded which). Some clones in this sample may be carry-over from other donors' samples.

This clone turned up a few times. V is TRBV28 and J is TRBJ1-2; D is perhaps TRBD1 (6 bases). The CDR3 consists of 13 residues. V was trimmed by 3 bases and J by 5 bases, leaving 10 bases between them. Germline V gene data show CDR1 as MDHEN and CDR2 as SYDVKM. The CDR3: CASSLAGEYGYTF. CDR3 DNA: TGTGCCAGCAGTTTGGCAGGGGAATATGGCTACACCTTC.

The chain couples TRBV27 to TRBJ1-6; D unresolved. The ends were cut back, 6 bases at V and 1 base at J, with 7 bases in the middle. The germline V gene encodes CDR1 MNHEY and CDR2 SMNVEV (reference sequence). This CDR3 has 14 residues. The CDR3, as DNA: TGTGCCAGCAGCCGAGGGTCCTATAATTCACCCCTCCACTTT. It specifies CASSRGSYNSPLHF.

This clone occurred many times. This rearrangement joins TRBV5-1 to TRBJ2-1; a weak D match, TRBD1 (5 bases). Looked up from germline, CDR1 is SGHRS and CDR2 is YFSETQ. V shed 0 bases and J shed 3 bases, with 10 bases lying between them. The CDR3 contains 15 residues. Here the CDR3 DNA reads TGCGCCAGCAGCTTGGCACAGGAAATCTACAATGAGCAGTTCTTC. It encodes CASSLAQEIYNEQFF.